The clone carrying this TCR beta chain was picked up one time. Its antigen remains unknown. This sample was taken from a study of cytomegalovirus exposure and HLA in healthy donors. Overall study context: From donors who were HLA-typed, an early data release held about 85 million unique TCRs.

A multiplex PCR was run with 60 Vbeta primers and 13 Jbeta primers. Only in-frame clones appear in the TCRdb table, and some are missing; sequencing was by immunoSEQ multiplex PCR. The sample comprises roughly 120,000 clones, roughly 78% of which are singletons, and more than 3% rests with the top ten. The CDR3 spans 12 residues. V lost 3 bases, J lost 5 bases, and 7 bases lay in between. The V gene's germline CDR1 is SGHDN and CDR2 FVKESK. Overall study results and limits: According to the study, around 150 TCR beta chains were cytomegalovirus-associated. Apart from CMV serostatus, no immune exposure information was available. Analyses of presence and absence presupposed an approximately uniform sequencing depth across donors.

The genes are TRBV14 and TRBJ2-5; D unresolved. The specimen was PBMCs. This TCR derives from a male donor in good health and CMV-seronegative. CDR3 sequence: CASSHIFETQYF. The CDR3 DNA reads as TGTGCCAGCAGCCATATATTTGAGACCCAGTACTTC.